These 18 T cell receptor beta chains were all obtained from the same sample, sequenced in a study of T cells expressing NK-cell markers. For each CDR3 protein, TCRdb gives one entry from its re-call of the 5' RACE reads, without DNA. Across hundreds of thousands of distinct CDR3 sequences, the top ten clones capture about 7.3% of the sample. The source material was blood T cells: a sorted CD56 or NKG2C T cell subset, CD4+ or CD8+ T cells, or bulk PBMC T cells (not recorded which). These receptors were taken from a woman between 18 and 75 years old in good health.

The rearrangement links TRBV2 to TRBJ1-6; TCRdb indicates TRBD1, and absent DNA this call remains unverified. The CDR3 loop spans 14 amino acids. The germline CDR1 and CDR2 sequences are SNHLY and FYNNEI. The CDR3 sequence: CASRGHLPPSPLHF.

The chain has TRBV29-1 and TRBJ1-4; TCRdb returns TRBD1, unconfirmable since there is no DNA. Germline-derived CDR1 and CDR2 are SQVTM and ANQGSEA. CDR3 length: 16 amino acids. The CDR3 is CSVAPGRYATNEKLFF.

This chain links TRBV6-2 or TRBV6-3 with TRBJ2-7. CDR3 size: 15 residues. In germline, CDR1 is MNHEY, CDR2 SVGEGT. The chain's CDR3 is CASSYDPVLRAAQYF.

The gene calls are TRBV11-2 and TRBJ2-7; TCRdb picks TRBD2, but there is no DNA to check that call. The CDR3 is made up of 14 amino acids. Germline CDR1 and CDR2: SGHAT and FQNNGV. The CDR3 reads CASSLTSVAFEQYF. The full variable domain, its missing parts supplied by reference TRBV11-2 and TRBJ2-7, is EAGVAQSPRYKIIEKRQSVAFWCNPISGHATLYWYQQILGQGPKLLIQFQNNGVVDDSQLPKDRFSAERLKGVDSTLKIQPAKLEDSAVYLCASSLTSVAFEQYFGPGTRLTVT.

The rearrangement joins TRBV20-1 to TRBJ2-2; the TRBD1 assignment by TCRdb is unverifiable without DNA. The CDR3 contains 12 residues. Per the germline V gene, CDR1 is DFQATT and CDR2 is SNEGSKA (reference sequence). The CDR3 protein is CSASRGTGELFF.

The chain carries TRBV4-3 and TRBJ1-5; the D call from TCRdb, TRBD1, cannot be confirmed without DNA. The germline CDR1 and CDR2 sequences are LGHNA and YSLEER. The CDR3 is made up of 13 amino acids. This CDR3 reads CASGPGGDRPQHF.

The V and J genes are TRBV12-3 or TRBV12-4 and TRBJ2-7. This CDR3 has 12 residues. Here the CDR3 reads CASSTSGYEQYF.

The chain employs TRBV5-1 and TRBJ2-4. The CDR3 is 17 residues long. Germline V gene data show CDR1 as SGHRS and CDR2 as YFSETQ. The CDR3 sequence: CASSLVAVVFAKNIQYF.

V is TRBV28 and J is TRBJ2-2; TCRdb picks TRBD2, but there is no DNA to check that call. Germline V gene sequence: CDR1 MDHEN, CDR2 SYDVKM. The CDR3 loop spans 15 amino acids. CDR3 loop: CASKGGRVNTGELFF. Looking up the rest from reference TRBV28 and TRBJ2-2 gives the full variable domain: DVKVTQSSRYLVKRTGEKVFLECVQDMDHENMFWYRQDPGLGLRLIYFSYDVKMKEKGDIPEGYSVSREKKERFSLILESASTNQTSMYLCASKGGRVNTGELFFGEGSRLTVL.

The V gene is TRBV9, the J gene TRBJ1-1. CDR1 SGDLS and CDR2 YYNGEE come from the germline V gene. The CDR3 is made up of 12 amino acids. CDR3 sequence reads: CASTAVNTEAFF.

V usage is TRBV7-9 and J usage is TRBJ1-5. Germline values: CDR1 SEHNR, CDR2 FQNEAQ (reference sequence). CDR3 length: 12 residues. The CDR3 loop is CASTLSEGPQHF.

The chain couples TRBV7-9 to TRBJ2-5; no DNA is available, so the TRBD1 call from TCRdb remains unchecked. Germline-derived CDR1 and CDR2 are SEHNR and FQNEAQ (reference sequence). CDR3 length: 15 amino acids. Here the CDR3 reads CASSPLRGGQETQYF.

The chain joins TRBV29-1 to TRBJ2-1; TCRdb calls TRBD2, which cannot be checked without DNA. This CDR3 spans 14 amino acids. Germline V CDR1 and CDR2: SQVTM, ANQGSEA. The CDR3 loop is CSVRSGTFYNEQFF.

The chain recombines TRBV19 with TRBJ1-1; TCRdb selects TRBD1, and the lack of DNA leaves this call unchecked. Germline V lookup: CDR1 LNHDA, CDR2 SQIVND (reference sequence). This CDR3 comprises 16 residues. The CDR3 sequence is CASSIPDRGRNTEAFF.

V usage is TRBV2 and J usage is TRBJ1-2; TCRdb selects TRBD1, and the lack of DNA leaves this call unchecked. The CDR3 totals 11 residues. Germline lookup yields CDR1 SNHLY and CDR2 FYNNEI. The chain's CDR3 is CARRSQVGYTF.

The chain employs TRBV6-5 and TRBJ1-2. There are 16 residues in the CDR3. CDR1 is MNHEY, CDR2 SVGAGI, per germline. The CDR3 sequence is CASSFSHDSYSYGYTF.

V and J are TRBV6-1 and TRBJ1-1; the TCRdb call, TRBD1, lacks DNA for checking. Germline loops: CDR1 MNHNS, CDR2 SASEGT. This CDR3 region has 14 residues. CDR3 sequence: CASTRGGAVPEAFF.

The chain links TRBV7-2 to TRBJ2-7; TCRdb reports TRBD1, a call that lacks DNA to check it against. The CDR3 totals 14 residues. Germline CDR1 reads SGHTA; CDR2 reads FQGNSA. The CDR3 region is CASSGGQGIYEQYF.